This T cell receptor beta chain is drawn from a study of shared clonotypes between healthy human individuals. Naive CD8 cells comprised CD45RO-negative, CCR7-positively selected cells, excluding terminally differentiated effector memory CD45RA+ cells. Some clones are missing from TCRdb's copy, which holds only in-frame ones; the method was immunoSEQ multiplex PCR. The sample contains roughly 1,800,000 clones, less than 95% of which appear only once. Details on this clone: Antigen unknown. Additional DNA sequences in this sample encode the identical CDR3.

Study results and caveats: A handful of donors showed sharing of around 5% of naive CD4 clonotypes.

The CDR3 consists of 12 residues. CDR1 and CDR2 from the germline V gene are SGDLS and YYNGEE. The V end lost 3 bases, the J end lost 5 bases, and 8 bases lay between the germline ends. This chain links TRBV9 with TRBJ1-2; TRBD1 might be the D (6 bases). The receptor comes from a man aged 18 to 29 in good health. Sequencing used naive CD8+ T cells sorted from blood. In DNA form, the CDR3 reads TGTGCCAGCAGCGGACAGGCGTATGGCTACACCTTC. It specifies CASSGQAYGYTF.